The 5 T cell receptor beta chains below come from one sample, sequenced in a study of preoperative IRX-2 immunotherapy in early breast cancer. Sequenced by immunoSEQ multiplex PCR; TCRdb stores in-frame clones only, minus some. The top ten hold less than 2.5% of the sample, which has tens of thousands of clones, approximately 84% seen once. Treatment meaning: preoperative locoregional IRX-2 cytokine immunotherapy. This specimen was lymph node tissue, taken before IRX-2 immunotherapy. Source of these receptors: a human donor with breast cancer.

The V call is TRBV18, the J call TRBJ1-1; maybe TRBD1 (6 bases). V was cut by 6 bases and J by 1 base, with 21 bases left in between. This CDR3 spans 17 amino acids. Per germline, CDR1 KGHSH and CDR2 LQKENI. Here the CDR3 reads CASSGGPRGRANTEAFF. The CDR3 coding sequence is TGTGCCAGCTCGGGGGGCCCCCGGGGCAGGGCGAACACTGAAGCTTTCTTT.

The chain combines TRBV11-3 with TRBJ2-2, with a tentative D call TRBD2 (6 bases). V lost 3 bases and J 5 bases, leaving 16 bases between the germline ends. The germline V gene has CDR1 SGHNT and CDR2 YENEEA. The CDR3 runs 16 residues. The CDR3 is CASSFGRGRRTGELFF. In nucleotides, the CDR3 is TGTGCCAGCAGCTTCGGTAGAGGGAGGAGAACCGGGGAGCTGTTTTTT.

This rearrangement joins TRBV10-3 to TRBJ1-2; D call uncertain. This CDR3 contains 15 residues. V gave up 2 bases and J gave up 1 base, with 11 bases separating them. Germline-derived CDR1 and CDR2 are ENHRY and SYGVKD. CDR3 sequence (DNA): TGTGCCATCAGTGAGGCCGACACGCTTAACTATGGCTACACCTTC. Its translation: CAISEADTLNYGYTF.

The chain combines TRBV6-1 with TRBJ1-2; 7 bases align to TRBD1. V shed 0 bases, J shed 5 bases, and the junction held 3 bases outside the gene matches. The CDR3 totals 14 residues. Germline loops: CDR1 MNHNS, CDR2 SASEGT. Here the CDR3 DNA reads TGTGCCAGCAGTGAAGCAGGGGGCGGGTATGGCTACACCTTC. Translated: CASSEAGGGYGYTF.

V is TRBV28 and J is TRBJ1-2, with D tentatively TRBD1 (5 bases). Between the trimmed V and J ends, which lost 7 bases and 7 bases, there was a span of 13 bases. The germline V gene has CDR1 MDHEN and CDR2 SYDVKM. This CDR3 has 12 amino acids. CDR3 DNA sequence: TGTGCCAGCAAAGGCTCGAGGGGTGGCTACACCTTC. It specifies CASKGSRGGYTF.